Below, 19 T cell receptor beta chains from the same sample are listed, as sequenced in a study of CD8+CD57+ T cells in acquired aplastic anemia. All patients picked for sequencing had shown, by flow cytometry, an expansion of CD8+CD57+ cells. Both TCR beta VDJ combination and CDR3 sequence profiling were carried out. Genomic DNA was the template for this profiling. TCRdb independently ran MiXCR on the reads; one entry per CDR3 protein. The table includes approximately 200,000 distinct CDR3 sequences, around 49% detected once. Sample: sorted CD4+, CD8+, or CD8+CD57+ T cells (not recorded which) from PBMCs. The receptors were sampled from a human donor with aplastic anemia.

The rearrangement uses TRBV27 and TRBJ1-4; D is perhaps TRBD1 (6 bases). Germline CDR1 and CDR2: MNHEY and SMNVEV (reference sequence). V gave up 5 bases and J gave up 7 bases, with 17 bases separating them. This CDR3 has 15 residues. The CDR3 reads CASSPRTASAEKLFF. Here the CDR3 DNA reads TGTGCCAGCAGTCCCCGGACAGCCTCGGCTGAAAAACTGTTTTTT.

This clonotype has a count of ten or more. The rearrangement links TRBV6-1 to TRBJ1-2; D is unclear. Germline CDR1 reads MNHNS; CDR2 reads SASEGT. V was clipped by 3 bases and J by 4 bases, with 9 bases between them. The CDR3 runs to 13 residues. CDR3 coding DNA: TGTGCCAGCAGTGACCCTGTTCCCTATGGCTACACCTTC. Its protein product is CASSDPVPYGYTF.

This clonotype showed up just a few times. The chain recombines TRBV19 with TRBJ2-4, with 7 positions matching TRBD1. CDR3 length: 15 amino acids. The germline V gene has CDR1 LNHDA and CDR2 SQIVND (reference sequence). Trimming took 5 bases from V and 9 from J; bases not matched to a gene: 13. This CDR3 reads CASSRGQVGPAIQYF. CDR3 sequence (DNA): TGTGCCAGTAGTCGCGGACAGGTGGGGCCAGCCATTCAGTACTTC.

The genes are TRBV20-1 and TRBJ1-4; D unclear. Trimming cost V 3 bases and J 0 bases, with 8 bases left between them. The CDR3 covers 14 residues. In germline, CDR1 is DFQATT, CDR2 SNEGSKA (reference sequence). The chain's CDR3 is CSASGFSTNEKLFF. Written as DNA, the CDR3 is TGCAGTGCTAGTGGGTTTTCAACTAATGAAAAACTGTTTTTT.

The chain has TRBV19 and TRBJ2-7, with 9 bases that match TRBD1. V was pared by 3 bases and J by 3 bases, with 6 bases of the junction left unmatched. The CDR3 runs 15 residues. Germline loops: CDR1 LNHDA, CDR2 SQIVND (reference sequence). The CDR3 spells CASSIGDRVGYEQYF. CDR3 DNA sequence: TGTGCCAGTAGTATTGGGGACAGGGTGGGCTACGAGCAGTACTTC.

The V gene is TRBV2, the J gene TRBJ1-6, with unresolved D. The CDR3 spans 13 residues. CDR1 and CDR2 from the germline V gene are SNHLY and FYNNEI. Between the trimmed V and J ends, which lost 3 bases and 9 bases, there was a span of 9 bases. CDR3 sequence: CASSDGRTSPLHF. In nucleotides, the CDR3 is TGTGCCAGCAGTGATGGGCGGACTTCACCCCTCCACTTT.

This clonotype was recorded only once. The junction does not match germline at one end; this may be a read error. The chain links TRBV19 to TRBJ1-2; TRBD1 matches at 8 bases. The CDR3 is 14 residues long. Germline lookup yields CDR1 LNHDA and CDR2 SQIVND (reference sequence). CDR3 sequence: CASSKTGDYYGYAF. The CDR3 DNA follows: TGTGCCAGTAGTAAGACAGGGGATTACTATGGCTACGCCTTC.

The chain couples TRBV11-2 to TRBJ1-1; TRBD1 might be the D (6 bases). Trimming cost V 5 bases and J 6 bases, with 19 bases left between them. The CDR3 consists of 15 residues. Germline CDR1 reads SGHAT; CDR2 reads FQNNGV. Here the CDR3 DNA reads TGTGCCAGCAGCCGACAGACAGGACCGGCTGCTGAAGCTTTCTTT. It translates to CASSRQTGPAAEAFF.

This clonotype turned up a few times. The CDR3 region has the DNA TGCGCCAGCAGCCAAGGGGGACTAGCCCGTTACGAGCAGTACTTC. This sequence encodes CASSQGGLARYEQYF. V is TRBV10-1 and J is TRBJ2-7; 9 nucleotides line up with TRBD2. This CDR3 region has 15 residues. Losses at the gene ends were 6 bases for V and 4 bases for J; bases not matched to a gene: 10. Germline V gene sequence: CDR1 WNHNN, CDR2 SYGVQD (reference sequence).

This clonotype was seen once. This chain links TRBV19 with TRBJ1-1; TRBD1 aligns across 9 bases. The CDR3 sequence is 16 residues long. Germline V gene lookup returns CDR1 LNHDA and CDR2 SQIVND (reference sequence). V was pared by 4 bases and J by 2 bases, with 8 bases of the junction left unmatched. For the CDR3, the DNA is TGTGCCAGTAGTACCGGGACAGGGAGGTCAAACACTGAAGCTTTCTTT. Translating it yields CASSTGTGRSNTEAFF.

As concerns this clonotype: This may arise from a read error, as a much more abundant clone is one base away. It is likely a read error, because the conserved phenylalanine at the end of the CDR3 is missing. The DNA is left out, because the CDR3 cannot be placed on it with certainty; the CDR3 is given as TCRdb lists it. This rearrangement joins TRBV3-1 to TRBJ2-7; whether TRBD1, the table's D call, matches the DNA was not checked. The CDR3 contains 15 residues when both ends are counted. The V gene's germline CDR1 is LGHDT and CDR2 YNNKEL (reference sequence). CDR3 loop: CASSQGTVHLKREYL.

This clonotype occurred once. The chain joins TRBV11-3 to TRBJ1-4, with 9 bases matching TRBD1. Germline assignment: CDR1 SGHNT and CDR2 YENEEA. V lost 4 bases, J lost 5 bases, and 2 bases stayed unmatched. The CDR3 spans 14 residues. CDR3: CASSSGQGNEKLFF. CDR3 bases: TGTGCCAGCAGCTCCGGACAGGGGAATGAAAAACTGTTTTTT. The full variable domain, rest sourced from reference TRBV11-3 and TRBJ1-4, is EAGVVQSPRYKIIEKKQPVAFWCNPISGHNTLYWYLQNLGQGPELLIRYENEEAVDDSQLPKDRFSAERLKGVDSTLKIQPAELGDSAVYLCASSSGQGNEKLFFGSGTQLSVL.

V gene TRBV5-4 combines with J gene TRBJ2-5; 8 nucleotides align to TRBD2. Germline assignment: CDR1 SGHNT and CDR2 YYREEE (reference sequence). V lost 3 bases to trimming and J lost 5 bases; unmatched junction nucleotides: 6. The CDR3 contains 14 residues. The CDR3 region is CASSSVGGGETQYF. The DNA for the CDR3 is TGTGCCAGCAGCTCAGTCGGGGGGGGTGAGACCCAGTACTTC.

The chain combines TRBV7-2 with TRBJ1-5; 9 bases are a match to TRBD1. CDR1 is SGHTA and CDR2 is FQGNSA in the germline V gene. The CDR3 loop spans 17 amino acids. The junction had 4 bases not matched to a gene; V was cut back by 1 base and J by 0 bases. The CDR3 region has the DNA TGTGCCAGCAGCTTAGGGACAGGGGATGGTAGCAATCAGCCCCAGCATTTT. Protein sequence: CASSLGTGDGSNQPQHF.

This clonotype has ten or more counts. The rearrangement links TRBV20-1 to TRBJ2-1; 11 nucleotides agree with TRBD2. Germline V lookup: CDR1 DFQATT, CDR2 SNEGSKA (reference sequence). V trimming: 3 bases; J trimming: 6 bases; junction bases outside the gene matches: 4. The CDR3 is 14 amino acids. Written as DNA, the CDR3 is TGCAGTGCTAGTAGCGGGGGGGCCAGCAATGAGCAGTTCTTC. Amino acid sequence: CSASSGGASNEQFF.

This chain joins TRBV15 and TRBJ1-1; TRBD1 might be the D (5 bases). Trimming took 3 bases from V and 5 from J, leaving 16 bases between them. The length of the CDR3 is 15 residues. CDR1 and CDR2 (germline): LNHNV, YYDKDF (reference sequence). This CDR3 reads CATSSWGTRDTEAFF. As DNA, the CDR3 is TGTGCCACCAGCAGTTGGGGAACCAGGGATACTGAAGCTTTCTTT.

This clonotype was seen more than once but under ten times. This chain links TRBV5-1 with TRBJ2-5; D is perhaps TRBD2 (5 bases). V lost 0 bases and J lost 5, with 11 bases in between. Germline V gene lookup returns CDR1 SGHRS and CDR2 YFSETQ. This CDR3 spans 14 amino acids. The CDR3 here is CASSLERLPETQYF. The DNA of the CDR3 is TGCGCCAGCAGCTTGGAGAGACTACCCGAGACCCAGTACTTC. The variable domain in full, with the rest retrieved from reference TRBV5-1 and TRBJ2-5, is KAGVTQTPRYLIKTRGQQVTLSCSPISGHRSVSWYQQTPGQGLQFLFEYFSETQRNKGNFPGRFSGRQFSNSRSEMNVSTLELGDSALYLCASSLERLPETQYFGPGTRLLVL.

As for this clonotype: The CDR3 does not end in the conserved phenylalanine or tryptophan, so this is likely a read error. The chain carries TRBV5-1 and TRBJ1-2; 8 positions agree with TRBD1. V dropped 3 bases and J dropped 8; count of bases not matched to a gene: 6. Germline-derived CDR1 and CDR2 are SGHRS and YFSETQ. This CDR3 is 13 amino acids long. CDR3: CASSSGQGEGYTS. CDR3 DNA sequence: TGCGCCAGCAGCTCCGGACAGGGTGAGGGCTACACCTCC.

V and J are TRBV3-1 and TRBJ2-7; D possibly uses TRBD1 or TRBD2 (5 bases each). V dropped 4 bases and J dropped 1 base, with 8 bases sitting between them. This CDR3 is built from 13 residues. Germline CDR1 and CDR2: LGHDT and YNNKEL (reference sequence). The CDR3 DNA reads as TGTGCCAGCAGCCCTTGGGGGTCCTACGAGCAGTACTTC. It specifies CASSPWGSYEQYF.